A selection of T cell receptor beta chains follows, all from one sample in a study of human T cells and chemical hapten exposure. MiXCR was run by TCRdb on the RACE reads, yielding one entry per CDR3 protein. The table shows 65,000 or so distinct CDR3 sequences, with approximately 6.5% occurring only once. The sample consisted of whole blood. The receptors stem from a female donor in good health. Some clones in this sample may be carry-over from other donors' samples. CDR3s include the opening cysteine and the closing phenylalanine or tryptophan. The D gene is left open where the match is weak. The listing skips clone size in some rows; elsewhere it reads once, few, many or a size class.

DNA: TGTGCCTGGAGTGAATGGGGCCGGGACTACGAGCAGTACTTC
CDR3: CAWSEWGRDYEQYF
size: few
J: TRBJ2-7
V: TRBV30
D: -

DNA: TGCAGTGCTAGACCAAAACAGGGGGCGGCACAGCCCCAGCATTTT
CDR3: CSARPKQGAAQPQHF
size: few
J: TRBJ1-5
V: TRBV20-1
D: TRBD1

DNA: TGTGCCAGCGGGCTAGCCGGGACAGGGGGGTACGAGCAGTACTTC
CDR3: CASGLAGTGGYEQYF
size: many
J: TRBJ2-7
V: TRBV7-9
D: TRBD1

DNA: TGTGCCAGCAGCTTTGGGACAGACAGCAATGAGCAGTTCTTC
CDR3: CASSFGTDSNEQFF
size: many
J: TRBJ2-1
V: TRBV5-6
D: TRBD1

DNA: TGTGCCACCAGCGGATTACTAGCGGGAGGGTACAATGAGCAGTTCTTC
CDR3: CATSGLLAGGYNEQFF
size: many
J: TRBJ2-1
V: TRBV15
D: TRBD2

DNA: TGTGCCAGCAGCTCGGCCCCCTGGGAGTTCTCTGGGGCCAACGTCCTGACTTTC
CDR3: CASSSAPWEFSGANVLTF
size: many
J: TRBJ2-6
V: TRBV11-3
D: -

DNA: TGTGCCAGCAGCTCGGACAGGGGGTTCCGTGAAGCTTTCTTT
CDR3: CASSSDRGFREAFF
size: few
J: TRBJ1-1
V: TRBV27
D: TRBD1

DNA: TGTGCCAGCAGTTTACGGACAGGGAGGAAACACTTT
CDR3: CASSLRTGRKHF
size: few
J: TRBJ1-6
V: TRBV28
D: TRBD1

DNA: TGTGCCAGTTCTGGGGGGCAAACTTCGAACACTGAAGCTTTCTTT
CDR3: CASSGGQTSNTEAFF
size: -
J: TRBJ1-1
V: TRBV19
D: -

DNA: TGCAGTGTAAATGATAGGGACGGGTTGAACACTGAAGCTTTCTTT
CDR3: CSVNDRDGLNTEAFF
size: many
J: TRBJ1-1
V: TRBV20-1
D: -

DNA: TGTGCCAGCACACTCCAGACAGATACGCAGTATTTT
CDR3: CASTLQTDTQYF
size: many
J: TRBJ2-3
V: TRBV7-8
D: -

DNA: TGTGCCAGTAGTATACAACCGGGACTAGCGTTGGGGAATGAGCAGTTCTTC
CDR3: CASSIQPGLALGNEQFF
size: -
J: TRBJ2-1
V: TRBV19
D: TRBD2

DNA: TGCGCCAGCAGCCCGGGACTAGAGGGGAATGAGCAGTTCTTC
CDR3: CASSPGLEGNEQFF
size: few
J: TRBJ2-1
V: TRBV5-1
D: TRBD2

DNA: TGCAGTGCTAGAGACTTCAGGCTGAATGGAAACACCATATATTTT
CDR3: CSARDFRLNGNTIYF
size: many
J: TRBJ1-3
V: TRBV20-1
D: -

DNA: TGTGCCAGCAGTAGGGACAGCCTCCCAATGAACACTGAAGCTTTCTTT
CDR3: CASSRDSLPMNTEAFF
size: -
J: TRBJ1-1
V: TRBV6-1
D: TRBD1

DNA: TGTGCCAGCAGAGAGGGGACAGGGTTAGGCAACTATGGCTACACCTTC
CDR3: CASREGTGLGNYGYTF
size: many
J: TRBJ1-2
V: TRBV5-4
D: TRBD1

DNA: TGCGCCAGCAGCTCTCGCCCTGGACTAGCGGGAGACGATACGCAGTATTTT
CDR3: CASSSRPGLAGDDTQYF
size: -
J: TRBJ2-3
V: TRBV5-1
D: TRBD2

DNA: TGCGCCAGCAGCTTGGAAGAAGGAAACTATGGCTACACCTTC
CDR3: CASSLEEGNYGYTF
size: few
J: TRBJ1-2
V: TRBV5-1
D: -

DNA: TGCAGTGCTAGGCTCCGATCAGATACGCAGTATTTT
CDR3: CSARLRSDTQYF
size: many
J: TRBJ2-3
V: TRBV20-1
D: -

DNA: TGTGCCAGCAGTTCATTCGTCCGGAGGACAGTCAAGGACTATGGCTACACCTTC
CDR3: CASSSFVRRTVKDYGYTF
size: -
J: TRBJ1-2
V: TRBV6-2/TRBV6-3
D: -

DNA: TGTGCCAGCAGTTTGATATTGGGGGGCACTGAAGCTTTCTTT
CDR3: CASSLILGGTEAFF
size: -
J: TRBJ1-1
V: TRBV12-3/TRBV12-4
D: -

DNA: TGTGCCTGGAGTGTACAAGGGGCCCAAGAGACCCAGTACTTC
CDR3: CAWSVQGAQETQYF
size: few
J: TRBJ2-5
V: TRBV30
D: -

DNA: TGTGCTAGTGGTTTTGGGACAGCCTACGAGCAGTACTTC
CDR3: CASGFGTAYEQYF
size: many
J: TRBJ2-7
V: TRBV12-5
D: TRBD1

DNA: TGCAGCGGCAAAAACAGGGGTGAGCAGTACTTC
CDR3: CSGKNRGEQYF
size: many
J: TRBJ2-7
V: TRBV29-1
D: TRBD1

DNA: TGTGCCAGCAGTTTGGGGGATCCCAGGCAGGGCTACACCTTC
CDR3: CASSLGDPRQGYTF
size: few
J: TRBJ1-2
V: TRBV28
D: -

DNA: TGTGCCAGCAGCTGGGAACAGGGTTCCACTGAAGCTTTCTTT
CDR3: CASSWEQGSTEAFF
size: -
J: TRBJ1-1
V: TRBV5-4
D: -

DNA: TGCAGTGCTAGAGCGAGTCCGTCAGATACGCAGTATTTT
CDR3: CSARASPSDTQYF
size: many
J: TRBJ2-3
V: TRBV20-1
D: -

DNA: TGTGCCAGCAGAACAGACGTCAACACTGAAGCTTTCTTT
CDR3: CASRTDVNTEAFF
size: many
J: TRBJ1-1
V: TRBV6-5
D: -

DNA: TGTGCCAGCAGCCAATCAGTGCTCACTCAGCCCCAGCATTTT
CDR3: CASSQSVLTQPQHF
size: few
J: TRBJ1-5
V: TRBV16
D: -

DNA: TGTGCCAGCAGTAACACAGGGTCCGCCAAAAACATTCAGTACTTC
CDR3: CASSNTGSAKNIQYF
size: -
J: TRBJ2-4
V: TRBV28
D: -

DNA: TGCGCCAGCAGCTGGTTAACTAGCGGAATAGATACGCAGTATTTT
CDR3: CASSWLTSGIDTQYF
size: few
J: TRBJ2-3
V: TRBV5-1
D: TRBD2

DNA: TGTGCCAGCAGTTACTCGAGACCGATGACAGATACGCAGTATTTT
CDR3: CASSYSRPMTDTQYF
size: -
J: TRBJ2-3
V: TRBV6-2/TRBV6-3
D: -

DNA: TGCGCCAGCAGCTTGACACAAGCGGCGGACTATGGCTACACCTTC
CDR3: CASSLTQAADYGYTF
size: many
J: TRBJ1-2
V: TRBV5-1
D: -

DNA: TGTGCCAGCAGTTTCCAGCGGTCCTACAATGAGCAGTTCTTC
CDR3: CASSFQRSYNEQFF
size: -
J: TRBJ2-1
V: TRBV28
D: -

DNA: TGTGCCAGCAGACCCAGCGGAGCGAGACGGGAGACCCAGTACTTC
CDR3: CASRPSGARRETQYF
size: many
J: TRBJ2-5
V: TRBV12-3/TRBV12-4
D: -

DNA: TGCGCCAGCAGCTTGGTAAGGGGGTCCTACGAGCAGTACTTC
CDR3: CASSLVRGSYEQYF
size: few
J: TRBJ2-7
V: TRBV5-1
D: -

DNA: TGTGCCAGCAGTTACTCGAGGACAGCCCTAGGCGAGCAGTACTTC
CDR3: CASSYSRTALGEQYF
size: few
J: TRBJ2-7
V: TRBV6-5
D: -

DNA: TGCAGCGTACGGACAGGGGCTGGCTACACCTTC
CDR3: CSVRTGAGYTF
size: few
J: TRBJ1-2
V: TRBV29-1
D: TRBD1

DNA: TGCAGCGTTGCTCCAGGGGTGGGAGTCTATGGCTACACCTTC
CDR3: CSVAPGVGVYGYTF
size: -
J: TRBJ1-2
V: TRBV29-1
D: -

DNA: TGCGCCAGCAGCTTGGTGGGGTATAGCGAAGAGACCCAGTACTTC
CDR3: CASSLVGYSEETQYF
size: few
J: TRBJ2-5
V: TRBV5-1
D: -

DNA: TGTGCCAGCACCCGCAGCCAGGGGGCGGTCGGGGAGCTGTTTTTT
CDR3: CASTRSQGAVGELFF
size: many
J: TRBJ2-2
V: TRBV27
D: TRBD1

DNA: TGTGCCAGCAGCTCCGGGGGGGCGAGAGGCACTGAAGCTTTCTTT
CDR3: CASSSGGARGTEAFF
size: -
J: TRBJ1-1
V: TRBV28
D: -

DNA: TGTGCCACCAGTGAAACGGGACCCCCCTTAGCCAAAAACATTCAGTACTTC
CDR3: CATSETGPPLAKNIQYF
size: many
J: TRBJ2-4
V: TRBV24-1
D: -

DNA: TGCAGTGCTAGTCCCGGGGATAGCACAGATACGCAGTATTTT
CDR3: CSASPGDSTDTQYF
size: few
J: TRBJ2-3
V: TRBV20-1
D: -

DNA: TGCGCCAGCAGCTTGATGGGGAATCGGGTGGAAGAGACCCAGTACTTC
CDR3: CASSLMGNRVEETQYF
size: -
J: TRBJ2-5
V: TRBV5-1
D: -